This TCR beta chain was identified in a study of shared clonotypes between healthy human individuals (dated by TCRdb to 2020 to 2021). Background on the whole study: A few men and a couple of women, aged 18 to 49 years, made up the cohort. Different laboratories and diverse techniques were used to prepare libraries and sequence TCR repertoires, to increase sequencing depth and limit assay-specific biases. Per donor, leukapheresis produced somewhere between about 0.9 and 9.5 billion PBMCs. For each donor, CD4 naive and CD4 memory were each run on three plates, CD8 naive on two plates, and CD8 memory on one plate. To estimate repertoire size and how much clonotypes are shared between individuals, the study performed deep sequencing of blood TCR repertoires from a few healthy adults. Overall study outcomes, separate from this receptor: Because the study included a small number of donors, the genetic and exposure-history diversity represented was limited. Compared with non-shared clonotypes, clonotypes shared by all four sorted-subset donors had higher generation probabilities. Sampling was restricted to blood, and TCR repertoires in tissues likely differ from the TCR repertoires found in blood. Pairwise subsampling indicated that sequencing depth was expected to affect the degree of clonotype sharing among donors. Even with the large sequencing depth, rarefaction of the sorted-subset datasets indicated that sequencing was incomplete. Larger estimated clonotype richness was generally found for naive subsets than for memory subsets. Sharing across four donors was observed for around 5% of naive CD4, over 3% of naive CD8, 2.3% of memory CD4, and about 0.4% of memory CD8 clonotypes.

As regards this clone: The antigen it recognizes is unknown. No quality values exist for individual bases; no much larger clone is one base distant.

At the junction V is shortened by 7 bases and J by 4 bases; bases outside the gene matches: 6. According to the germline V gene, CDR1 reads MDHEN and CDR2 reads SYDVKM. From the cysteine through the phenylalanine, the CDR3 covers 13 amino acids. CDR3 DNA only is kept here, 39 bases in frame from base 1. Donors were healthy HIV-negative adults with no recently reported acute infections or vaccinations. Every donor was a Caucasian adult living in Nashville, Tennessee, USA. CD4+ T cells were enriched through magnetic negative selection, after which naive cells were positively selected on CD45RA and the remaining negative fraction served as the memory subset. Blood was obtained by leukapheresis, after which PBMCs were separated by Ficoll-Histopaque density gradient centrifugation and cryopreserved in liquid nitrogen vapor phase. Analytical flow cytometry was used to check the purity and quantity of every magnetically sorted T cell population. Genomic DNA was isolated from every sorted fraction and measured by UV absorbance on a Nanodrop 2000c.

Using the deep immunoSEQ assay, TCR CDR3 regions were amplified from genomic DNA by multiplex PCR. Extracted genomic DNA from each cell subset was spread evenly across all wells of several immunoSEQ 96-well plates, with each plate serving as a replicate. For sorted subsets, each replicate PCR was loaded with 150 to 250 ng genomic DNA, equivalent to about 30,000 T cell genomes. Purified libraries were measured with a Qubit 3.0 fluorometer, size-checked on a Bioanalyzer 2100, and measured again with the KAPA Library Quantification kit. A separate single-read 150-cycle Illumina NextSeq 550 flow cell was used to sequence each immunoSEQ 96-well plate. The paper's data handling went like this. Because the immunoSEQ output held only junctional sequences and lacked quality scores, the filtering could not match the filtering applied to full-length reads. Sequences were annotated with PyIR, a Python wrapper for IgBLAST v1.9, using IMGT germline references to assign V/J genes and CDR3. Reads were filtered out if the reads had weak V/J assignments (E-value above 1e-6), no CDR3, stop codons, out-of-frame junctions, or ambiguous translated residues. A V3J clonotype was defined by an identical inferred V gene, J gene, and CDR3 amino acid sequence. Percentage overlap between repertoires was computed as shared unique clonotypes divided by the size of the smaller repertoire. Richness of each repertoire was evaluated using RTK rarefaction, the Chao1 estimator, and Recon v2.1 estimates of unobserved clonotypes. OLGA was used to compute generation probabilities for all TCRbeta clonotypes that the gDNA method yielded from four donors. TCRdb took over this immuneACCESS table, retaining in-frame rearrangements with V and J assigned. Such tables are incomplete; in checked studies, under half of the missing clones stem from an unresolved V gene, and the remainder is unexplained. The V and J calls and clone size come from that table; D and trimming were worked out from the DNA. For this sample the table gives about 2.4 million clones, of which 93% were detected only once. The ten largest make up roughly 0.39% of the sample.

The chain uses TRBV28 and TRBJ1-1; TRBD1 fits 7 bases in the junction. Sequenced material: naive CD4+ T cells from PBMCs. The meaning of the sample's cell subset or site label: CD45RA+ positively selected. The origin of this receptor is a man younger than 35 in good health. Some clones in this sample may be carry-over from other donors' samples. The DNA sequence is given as TGTGCCAGCAAAAAACAGGGGACCACTGAAGCTTTCTTT. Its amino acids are CASKKQGTTEAFF.